The 23 T cell receptor beta chains below all came from one sample that was sequenced in a study of Ad26.COV2.S vaccination and SARS-CoV-2 variants. Sequenced by immunoSEQ multiplex PCR; TCRdb stores in-frame clones only, minus some. The repertoire holds 200,000 to 250,000 clones, with roughly 90% as singletons. Regarding treatment: some 20 received Ad26.COV2.S at low or high dose, single or two shots; 5 received placebo; per-sample allocation not given. Day 63 after the first injection of vaccine or placebo was the sampling time. The starting material was peripheral blood, obtained in a trial of Ad26.COV2.S vaccine versus placebo. These receptors were collected from a person aged 18 to 59 who received the Ad26.COV2.S COVID-19 vaccine or a placebo.

The rearrangement joins TRBV11-3 to TRBJ2-7; D remains ambiguous. Looked up from germline, CDR1 is SGHNT and CDR2 is YENEEA. V gave up 5 bases and J gave up 3 bases, with 11 bases separating them. CDR3 length: 13 amino acids. The CDR3 bases are TGTGCCAGCAGCCTTTCGGACGGCTACGAGCAGTACTTC. Translated: CASSLSDGYEQYF.

The chain carries TRBV5-1 and TRBJ1-5, with D perhaps matching TRBD1 (6 bases). V lost 0 bases and J 0 bases, leaving 13 bases between the germline ends. The germline V gene has CDR1 SGHRS and CDR2 YFSETQ. The CDR3 sequence is 17 residues long. The DNA of the CDR3 is TGCGCCAGCAGCTTGGGAAGGGGGAAAGATAGCAATCAGCCCCAGCATTTT. Translation gives CASSLGRGKDSNQPQHF.

The chain has TRBV11-3 and TRBJ1-5, with 9 bases identical to TRBD1. CDR1 is SGHNT and CDR2 is YENEEA in the germline V gene. This CDR3 is built from 19 residues. Trimming took 5 bases from V and 0 from J; bases not matched to a gene: 14. For the CDR3, the DNA is TGTGCCAGCAGCCTGAGGACAGGGGACGTTGGGGATAGCAATCAGCCCCAGCATTTT. The encoded protein is CASSLRTGDVGDSNQPQHF.

The chain combines TRBV6-2 or TRBV6-3 with TRBJ1-5; no reliable D call. V was clipped by 2 bases and J by 3 bases, with 11 bases between them. CDR3 size: 15 residues. Looked up from germline, CDR1 is MNHEY and CDR2 is SVGEGT. This chain's CDR3 is CASSYESGNNQPQHF. In DNA, the CDR3 is TGTGCCAGCAGTTACGAGTCAGGAAACAATCAGCCCCAGCATTTT.

The chain is built from TRBV28 and TRBJ1-5; D might be TRBD1 (5 bases). The CDR3 extends over 15 amino acids. V was shortened by 6 bases and J by 5 bases, with 17 bases between the two germline ends. CDR1 is MDHEN and CDR2 is SYDVKM in the germline V gene. CDR3 nucleotide sequence: TGTGCCAGCAGCACCCGACAGATTTCCCATCAGCCCCAGCATTTT. It is translated as CASSTRQISHQPQHF.

The chain joins TRBV13 to TRBJ1-4, with D uncertain. The V end was cut by 5 bases, the J end by 8 bases, with 15 bases between. There are 14 residues in the CDR3. CDR1 and CDR2 from the germline V gene are PRHDT and FYEKMQ (reference sequence). CDR3 DNA: TGTGCCAGCAGCCGAGGGCAGTTAGGGGAAAAACTGTTTTTT. Translation: CASSRGQLGEKLFF. The whole variable domain, filled in from reference TRBV13 and TRBJ1-4, reads AAGVIQSPRHLIKEKRETATLKCYPIPRHDTVYWYQQGPGQDPQFLISFYEKMQSDKGSIPDRFSAQQFSDYHSELNMSSLELGDSALYFCASSRGQLGEKLFFGSGTQLSVL.

The chain joins TRBV9 to TRBJ1-3, with 9 bases aligning to TRBD1. CDR1 is SGDLS and CDR2 is YYNGEE in the germline V gene. The CDR3 is 20 residues long. V lost 1 base and J lost 4; bases outside the gene matches: 18. CDR3 coding DNA: TGTGCCAGCAGCGTATTCTCAGGGGGACAGGGAAATTTGAGGGGAAACACCATATATTTT. This sequence encodes CASSVFSGGQGNLRGNTIYF. Variable domain in full (rest from reference TRBV9 and TRBJ1-3): DSGVTQTPKHLITATGQRVTLRCSPRSGDLSVYWYQQSLDQGLQFLIQYYNGEERAKGNILERFSAQQFPDLHSELNLSSLELGDSALYFCASSVFSGGQGNLRGNTIYFGEGSWLTVV.

This sequence joins TRBV6-5 and TRBJ1-1, with D perhaps TRBD1 (5 bases). This CDR3 contains 14 residues. Germline V CDR1 and CDR2: MNHEY, SVGAGI. The ends were cut back, 5 bases at V and 4 bases at J, with 14 bases in the middle. The CDR3 loop reads CASSPPGGGTEAFF. In DNA form, the CDR3 reads TGTGCCAGCAGTCCACCGGGGGGGGGCACTGAAGCTTTCTTT.

V and J are TRBV6-4 and TRBJ2-1; 14 positions agree with TRBD2. The CDR3 spans 13 residues. Unmatched junction bases numbered 1, after V lost 6 bases and J lost 9 bases. The germline gives CDR1 MRHNA, CDR2 SNTAGT. The CDR3 loop is CASSGLAGGEQFF. The CDR3 DNA is TGTGCCAGCAGCGGACTAGCGGGAGGTGAGCAGTTCTTC.

This chain connects TRBV6-2 or TRBV6-3 to TRBJ2-1; 12 bases fit TRBD2. This CDR3 contains 18 residues. Germline CDR1 reads MNHEY; CDR2 reads SVGEGT. Trimming cost V 5 bases and J 5 bases; bases outside gene matches: 13. CDR3 nucleotides: TGTGCCAGCAGTGCCCGGACTAGCGGGATCGTGGGGCACAATGAGCAGTTCTTC. This translates into CASSARTSGIVGHNEQFF.

This clone was observed a single time. This chain joins TRBV12-5 and TRBJ2-1, with 7 nucleotides matching TRBD1. V lost 6 bases to trimming and J lost 2 bases; unmatched junction nucleotides: 4. Germline loops: CDR1 LGHNT, CDR2 FRNRAP. CDR3 size: 14 residues. CDR3 DNA: TGTGCTAGTGGCACAGGGGCCACCTACAATGAGCAGTTCTTC. Translation gives CASGTGATYNEQFF.

J is TRBJ2-1 and V is TRBV29-1; D not certain. CDR1 and CDR2 from the germline V gene are SQVTM and ANQGSEA. The CDR3 covers 12 residues. V lost 7 bases and J lost 4, with 11 bases in between. The CDR3 loop is CSAGEGYNEQFF. The DNA for the CDR3 is TGCAGCGCGGGCGAAGGGTACAATGAGCAGTTCTTC.

The chain is built from TRBV9 and TRBJ2-7; the D gene is possibly TRBD1 (6 bases). V was shortened by 4 bases and J by 0 bases, with 20 bases between the two germline ends. Looked up from germline, CDR1 is SGDLS and CDR2 is YYNGEE. This CDR3 comprises 17 residues. CDR3 nucleotide sequence: TGTGCCAGCAGCCCAGGAGTCGTGACAGGTTACTCCTACGAGCAGTACTTC. Its translation: CASSPGVVTGYSYEQYF.

This clone was found once. The rearrangement joins TRBV9 to TRBJ2-2; possibly TRBD2 for D (6 bases). The germline gives CDR1 SGDLS, CDR2 YYNGEE. The CDR3 runs to 15 residues. V was clipped by 4 bases and J by 2 bases, with 12 bases between them. The CDR3 is CASSPRDFNTGELFF. The DNA of the CDR3 is TGTGCCAGCAGCCCCCGGGACTTCAACACCGGGGAGCTGTTTTTT.

The chain employs TRBV27 and TRBJ1-2, with D possibly TRBD1 on 5 matching bases. This CDR3 region has 16 residues. Germline-derived CDR1 and CDR2 are MNHEY and SMNVEV (reference sequence). The ends were cut back, 5 bases at V and 1 base at J, with 17 bases in the middle. The CDR3 region has the DNA TGTGCCAGCAGTCAACTACCGGGGGGGATTAACTATGGCTACACCTTC. Protein: CASSQLPGGINYGYTF.

The V call is TRBV28, the J call TRBJ2-3; 9 positions agree with TRBD2. CDR1 and CDR2 from the germline V gene are MDHEN and SYDVKM. V lost 6 bases and J lost 5; bases outside the gene matches: 18. This CDR3 is built from 18 residues. CDR3 DNA: TGTGCCAGCAGCCAGGGTAGTGGGCTAGCGGGGAGGGTAGATACGCAGTATTTT. Translated: CASSQGSGLAGRVDTQYF.

This clone was seen just once. The chain employs TRBV6-5 and TRBJ2-7; D unresolved. Germline lookup yields CDR1 MNHEY and CDR2 SVGAGI. The CDR3 runs to 15 residues. V shed 8 bases and J shed 2 bases, with 19 bases lying between them. The CDR3 region has the DNA TGTGCCAGCTGCGTGGCCCCCCGATTGCCCTACGAGCAGTACTTC. Protein product: CASCVAPRLPYEQYF.

This chain uses TRBV7-3 with TRBJ2-1; D is possibly TRBD1 or TRBD2 (5 bases each). V gave up 2 bases and J gave up 9 bases, with 14 bases separating them. The CDR3 spans 14 residues. CDR1 and CDR2 (germline): SGHTA, FQGTGA. This CDR3 is CASSLEGVEGEQFF. The CDR3 nucleotides read TGTGCCAGCAGCTTAGAAGGGGTCGAGGGTGAGCAGTTCTTC.

About this clone: Other DNA variants within this sample encode the same CDR3. The genes are TRBV9 and TRBJ1-5, with D uncertain. V lost 0 bases to trimming and J lost 3 bases, with 7 bases between them. The CDR3 is made up of 14 amino acids. From germline, CDR1 is SGDLS and CDR2 YYNGEE. CDR3 nucleotide sequence: TGTGCCAGCAGCGTAGGGTTGGACAATCAGCCCCAGCATTTT. Protein sequence: CASSVGLDNQPQHF.

The rearrangement uses TRBV5-1 and TRBJ1-2; 8 positions match TRBD1. This CDR3 is 18 amino acids long. CDR1 is SGHRS and CDR2 is YFSETQ in the germline V gene. The J segment lost 3 bases and the V segment lost 3 bases, leaving 16 bases of the junction unmatched. This CDR3 is CASSWTAGAGGADYGYTF. CDR3 nucleotide sequence: TGCGCCAGCAGCTGGACGGCCGGGGCAGGGGGCGCCGACTATGGCTACACCTTC.

This chain joins TRBV19 and TRBJ1-1; no reliable D call. The germline V gene has CDR1 LNHDA and CDR2 SQIVND (reference sequence). Trimming left V 10 bases short and J 6 bases short, with 24 bases between. The CDR3 has 15 amino acids. CDR3 in DNA: TGTGCCACCCAAACGGCGGGTGGTGGGATCGCTGAAGCTTTCTTT. It translates to CATQTAGGGIAEAFF. The full variable domain, completed using reference TRBV19 and TRBJ1-1, is DGGITQSPKYLFRKEGQNVTLSCEQNLNHDAMYWYRQDPGQGLRLIYYSQIVNDFQKGDIAEGYSVSREKKESFPLTVTSAQKNPTAFYLCATQTAGGGIAEAFFGQGTRLTVV.

V gene TRBV11-2 combines with J gene TRBJ1-3; D gene uncertain. Germline V gene data show CDR1 as SGHAT and CDR2 as FQNNGV. V was clipped by 5 bases and J by 0 bases, with 17 bases between them. The CDR3 sequence is 17 residues long. CDR3 DNA sequence: TGTGCCAGCAGCCCTGCCTTTAGCGCTTACTCTGGAAACACCATATATTTT. It specifies CASSPAFSAYSGNTIYF.

The genes are TRBV6-5 and TRBJ1-1; D is perhaps TRBD1 (5 bases). V was clipped by 3 bases and J by 1 base, with 9 bases between them. Germline V lookup: CDR1 MNHEY, CDR2 SVGAGI. This CDR3 has 14 residues. Here the CDR3 reads CASSYTGENTEAFF. The CDR3 nucleotides read TGTGCCAGCAGTTATACAGGTGAGAACACTGAAGCTTTCTTT.